These T cell receptor beta chains were read from a single sample in a study of vaccination and CD4 T cells after COVID-19. One entry per CDR3 protein results from TCRdb running MiXCR on the PCR reads. The sample lists about 7,000 distinct CDR3 sequences; roughly a third were seen once. The antigens of these receptors remain unknown. Sequences were obtained from CD4+ T cells from blood, cultured in vitro. The receptors were gathered from a human donor in good health. Each CDR3 is given with its conserved first and last residue. D genes are given only for firm matches. Not every row has a clone size; where given, it reads once, few, many or a size class.

>TRBJ1-6|TRBV6-1|-|TRBD1
CASRMRPGQGPPMSNSPLHF
TGTGCCAGCAGGATGAGACCGGGACAGGGGCCCCCAATGTCGAATTCACCCCTCCACTTT
>TRBJ1-1|TRBV27|few|-
CASSPSVRTEAFF
TGTGCCAGCAGTCCCTCCGTCCGCACTGAAGCTTTCTTT
>TRBJ1-2|TRBV2|few|TRBD1
CASRGDSNYGYTF
TGTGCCAGCAGGGGGGACAGCAACTATGGCTACACCTTC
>TRBJ1-2|TRBV5-1|-|TRBD1
CASSLNRGDYGYTF
TGCGCCAGCAGCTTGAACAGGGGAGACTATGGCTACACCTTC
>TRBJ1-1|TRBV7-9|-|-
CGSCWGENTEAFF
TGTGGCAGCTGTTGGGGGGAGAACACTGAAGCTTTCTTT
>TRBJ2-3|TRBV30|-|TRBD2
CAWIGLAGRTGTQYF
TGTGCCTGGATAGGACTAGCGGGGCGCACGGGTACGCAGTATTTT
>TRBJ1-6|TRBV20-1|-|-
CSARRSNSPLHF
TGCAGTGCTAGAAGATCGAATTCACCCCTCCACTTT
>TRBJ1-3|TRBV20-1|-|TRBD1
CSARTGGNTIYF
TGCAGTGCTCGGACAGGCGGAAACACCATATATTTT
>TRBJ1-1|TRBV7-3|-|-
CASSPEGVTSKAFF
TGTGCCAGCAGCCCGGAGGGGGTGACATCGAAAGCTTTCTTT
>TRBJ1-5|TRBV12-5|-|-
CASGQQVNQPQHF
TGTGCTAGTGGCCAACAGGTCAATCAGCCCCAGCATTTT
>TRBJ1-1|TRBV7-3|few|-
CASKATANTEAFF
TGTGCCAGTAAAGCAACGGCTAACACTGAAGCTTTCTTT
>TRBJ1-1|TRBV5-1|-|-
CASSGVGGTEAFF
TGCGCCAGCAGTGGGGTGGGCGGAACTGAAGCTTTCTTT
>TRBJ1-5|TRBV15|few|TRBD1
CATSPRQGNDQPQHF
TGTGCCACCAGCCCACGACAGGGTAACGATCAGCCCCAGCATTTT
>TRBJ2-3|TRBV9|-|-
CASSKDSTDTQYF
TGTGCCAGCAGCAAAGACAGCACAGATACGCAGTATTTT
>TRBJ1-4|TRBV20-1|few|TRBD1
CSARRDRGKLFF
TGCAGTGCTAGGCGGGACAGGGGGAAACTGTTTTTT
>TRBJ2-5|TRBV10-3|-|TRBD2
CAISAFSSGGASGETQYF
TGTGCCATCAGTGCCTTCTCTAGCGGGGGGGCCTCTGGTGAGACCCAGTACTTC
>TRBJ2-3|TRBV6-4|few|TRBD2
CASSEAGGTDTQYF
TGTGCCAGCAGTGAAGCGGGGGGCACAGATACGCAGTATTTT
>TRBJ2-3|TRBV2|few|-
CASKRDSRTDTQYF
TGTGCCAGCAAGCGGGACAGTCGCACAGATACGCAGTATTTT
>TRBJ1-1|TRBV7-9|few|-
CASSLQDTEAFF
TGTGCCAGCAGCCTGCAAGACACTGAAGCTTTCTTT
>TRBJ2-2|TRBV7-2|few|-
CASSLVAGTGELFF
TGTGCCAGCAGCTTAGTGGCTGGAACCGGGGAGCTGTTTTTT
>TRBJ1-6|TRBV9|large|TRBD1
CASSAIPRGQALHF
TGTGCCAGCAGCGCGATTCCAAGGGGGCAGGCCCTCCACTTT
>TRBJ1-1|TRBV28|-|-
CASSLGYEAFF
TGTGCCAGCAGTTTAGGGTATGAAGCTTTCTTT
>TRBJ1-2|TRBV12-3/TRBV12-4|-|-
CASARGGANYGYTF
TGTGCCAGCGCCCGGGGGGGAGCTAACTATGGCTACACCTTC
>TRBJ2-5|TRBV5-1|medium-sized|TRBD1
CASSPGTGGMETQYF
TGCGCCAGCAGCCCCGGGACAGGGGGCATGGAGACCCAGTACTTC
>TRBJ2-3|TRBV5-1|-|-
CASSFRGDSTDTQYF
TGCGCCAGCAGCTTCAGGGGGGACTCCACAGATACGCAGTATTTT
>TRBJ1-2|TRBV7-9|-|-
CASSLSYGYTF
TGTGCCAGCAGCTTAAGCTATGGCTACACCTTC
>TRBJ2-5|TRBV30|few|-
CAWSVQQETQYF
TGTGCCTGGAGTGTCCAGCAAGAGACCCAGTACTTC
>TRBJ1-6|TRBV6-5|few|-
CASSYSGRGDSPLHF
TGTGCCAGCAGTTACTCAGGCAGGGGTGATTCACCCCTCCACTTT
>TRBJ2-4|TRBV5-1|-|-
CASSSRDGQWENIQYF
TGCGCCAGCAGCTCAAGGGACGGCCAGTGGGAGAACATTCAGTACTTC
>TRBJ1-5|TRBV20-1|-|-
CSASQGYNQPQHF
TGCAGTGCTAGTCAGGGGTACAATCAGCCCCAGCATTTT
>TRBJ1-3|TRBV11-2|few|TRBD1
CASSLDRGHTIYF
TGTGCCAGCAGCTTAGACAGGGGGCACACCATATATTTT